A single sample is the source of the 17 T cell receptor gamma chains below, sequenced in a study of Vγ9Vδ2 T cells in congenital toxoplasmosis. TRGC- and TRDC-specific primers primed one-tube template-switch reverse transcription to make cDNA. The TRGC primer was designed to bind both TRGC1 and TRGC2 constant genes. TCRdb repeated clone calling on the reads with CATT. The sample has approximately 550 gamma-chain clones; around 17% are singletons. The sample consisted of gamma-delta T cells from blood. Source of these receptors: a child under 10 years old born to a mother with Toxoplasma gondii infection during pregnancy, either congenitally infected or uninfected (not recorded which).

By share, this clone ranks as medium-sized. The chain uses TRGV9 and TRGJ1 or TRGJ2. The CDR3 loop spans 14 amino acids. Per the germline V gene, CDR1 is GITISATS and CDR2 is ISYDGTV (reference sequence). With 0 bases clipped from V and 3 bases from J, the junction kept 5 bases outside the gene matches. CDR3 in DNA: TGTGCCTTGTGGGAGGTGTCGAGTTATTATAAGAAACTCTTT. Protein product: CALWEVSSYYKKLF.

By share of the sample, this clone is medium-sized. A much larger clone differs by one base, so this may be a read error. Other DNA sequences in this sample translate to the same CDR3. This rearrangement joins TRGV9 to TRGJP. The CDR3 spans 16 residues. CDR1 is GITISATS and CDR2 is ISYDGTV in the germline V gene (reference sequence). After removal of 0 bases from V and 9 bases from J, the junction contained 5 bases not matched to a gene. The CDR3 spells CALWEVHGLGKKIKVF. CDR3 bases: TGTGCCTTGTGGGAGGTGCACGGGTTGGGCAAAAAAATCAAGGTATTT.

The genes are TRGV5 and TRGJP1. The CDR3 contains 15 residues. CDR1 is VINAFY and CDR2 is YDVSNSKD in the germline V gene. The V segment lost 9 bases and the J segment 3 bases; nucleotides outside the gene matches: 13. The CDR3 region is CATPSGKPTGWFKIF. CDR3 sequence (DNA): TGTGCCACCCCCTCCGGGAAGCCCACTGGTTGGTTCAAGATATTT.

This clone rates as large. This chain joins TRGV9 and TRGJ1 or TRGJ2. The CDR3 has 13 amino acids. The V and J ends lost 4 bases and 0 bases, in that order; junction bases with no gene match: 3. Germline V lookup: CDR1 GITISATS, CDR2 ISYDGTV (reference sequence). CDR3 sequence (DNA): TGTGCCTTGTGGGAAGCGAATTATTATAAGAAACTCTTT. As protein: CALWEANYYKKLF.

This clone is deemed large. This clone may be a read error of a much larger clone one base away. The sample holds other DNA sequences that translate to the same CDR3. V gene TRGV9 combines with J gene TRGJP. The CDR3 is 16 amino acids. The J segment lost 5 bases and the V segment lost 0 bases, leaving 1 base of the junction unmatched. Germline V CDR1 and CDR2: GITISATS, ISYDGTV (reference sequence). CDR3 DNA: TGTGCCTTGTGGGAGGTGAAAGAGTTGGGCAAAAAAATCAAGGTATTT. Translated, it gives CALWEVKELGKKIKVF.

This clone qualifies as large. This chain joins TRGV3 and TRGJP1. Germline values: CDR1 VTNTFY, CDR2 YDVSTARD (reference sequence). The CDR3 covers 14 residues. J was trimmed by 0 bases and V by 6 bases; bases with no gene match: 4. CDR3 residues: CATWTYTTGWFKIF. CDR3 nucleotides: TGTGCCACCTGGACATATACCACTGGTTGGTTCAAGATATTT.

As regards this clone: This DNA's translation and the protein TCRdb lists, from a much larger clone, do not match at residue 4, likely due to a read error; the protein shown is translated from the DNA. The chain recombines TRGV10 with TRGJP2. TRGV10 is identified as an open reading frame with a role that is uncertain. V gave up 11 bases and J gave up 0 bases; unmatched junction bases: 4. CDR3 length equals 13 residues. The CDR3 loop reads CAARYSSDWIKTF. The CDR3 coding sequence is TGTGCTGCGCGTTATAGTAGTGATTGGATCAAGACGTTT.

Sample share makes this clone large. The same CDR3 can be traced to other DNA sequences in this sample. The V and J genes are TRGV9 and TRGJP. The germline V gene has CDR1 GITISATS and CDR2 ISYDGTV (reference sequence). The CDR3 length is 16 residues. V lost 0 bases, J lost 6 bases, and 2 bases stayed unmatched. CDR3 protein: CALWEVSELGKKIKVF. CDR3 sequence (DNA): TGTGCCTTGTGGGAGGTGTCAGAGTTGGGCAAAAAAATCAAGGTATTT.

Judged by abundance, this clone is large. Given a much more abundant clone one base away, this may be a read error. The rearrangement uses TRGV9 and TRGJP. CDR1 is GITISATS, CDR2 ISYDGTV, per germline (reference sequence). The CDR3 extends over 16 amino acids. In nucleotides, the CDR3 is TGTGCCTTGTGGGAGGTGCAACAGTTGGGCAAAAAAATCAAGGTATTT. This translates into CALWEVQQLGKKIKVF.

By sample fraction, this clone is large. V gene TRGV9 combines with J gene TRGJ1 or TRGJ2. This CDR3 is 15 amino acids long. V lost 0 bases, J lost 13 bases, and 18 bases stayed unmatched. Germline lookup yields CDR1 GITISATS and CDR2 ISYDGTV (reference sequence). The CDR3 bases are TGTGCCTTGTGGGAGGTGCTATCTGCCCGCTCCTTCAAACTCTTT. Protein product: CALWEVLSARSFKLF.

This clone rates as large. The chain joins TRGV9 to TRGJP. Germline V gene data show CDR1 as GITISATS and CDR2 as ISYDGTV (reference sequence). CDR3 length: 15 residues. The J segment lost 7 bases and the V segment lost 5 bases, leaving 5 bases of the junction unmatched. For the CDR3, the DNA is TGTGCCTTGTGGGTGGGGGAGTTGGGCAAAAAAATCAAGGTATTT. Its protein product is CALWVGELGKKIKVF.

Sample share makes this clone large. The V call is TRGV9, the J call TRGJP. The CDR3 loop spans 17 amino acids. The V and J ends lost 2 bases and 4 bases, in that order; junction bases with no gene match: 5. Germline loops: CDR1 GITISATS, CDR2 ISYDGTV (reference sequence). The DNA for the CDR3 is TGTGCCTTGTGGGAGGATTCCCAAGAGTTGGGCAAAAAAATCAAGGTATTT. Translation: CALWEDSQELGKKIKVF.

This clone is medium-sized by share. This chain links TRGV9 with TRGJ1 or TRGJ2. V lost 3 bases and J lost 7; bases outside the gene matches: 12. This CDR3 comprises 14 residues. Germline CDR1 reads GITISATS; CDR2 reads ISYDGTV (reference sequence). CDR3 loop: CALWESLAGYKKLF. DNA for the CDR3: TGTGCCTTGTGGGAGTCTCTCGCGGGGTATAAGAAACTCTTT.

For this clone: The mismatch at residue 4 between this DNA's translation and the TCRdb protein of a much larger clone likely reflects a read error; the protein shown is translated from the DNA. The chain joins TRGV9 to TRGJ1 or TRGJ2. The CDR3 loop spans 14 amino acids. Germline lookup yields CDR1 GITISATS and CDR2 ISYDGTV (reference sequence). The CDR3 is CALREVPNYYKKLF. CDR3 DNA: TGTGCCTTGCGGGAGGTCCCGAATTATTATAAGAAACTCTTT.

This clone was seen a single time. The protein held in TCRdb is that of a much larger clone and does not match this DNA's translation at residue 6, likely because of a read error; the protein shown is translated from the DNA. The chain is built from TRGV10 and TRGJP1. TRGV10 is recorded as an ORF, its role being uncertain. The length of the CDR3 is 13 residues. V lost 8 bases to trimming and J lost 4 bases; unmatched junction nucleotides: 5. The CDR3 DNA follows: TGTGCTGCGTGGGATAACACTGGTTGGTTCAAGATATTT. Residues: CAAWDNTGWFKIF.

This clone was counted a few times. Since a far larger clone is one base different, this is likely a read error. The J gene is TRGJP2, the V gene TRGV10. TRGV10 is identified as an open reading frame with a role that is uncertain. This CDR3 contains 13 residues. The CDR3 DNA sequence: TGTACTGCGTGTTATAGTAGTGATTGGATCAAGACGTTT. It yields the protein CTACYSSDWIKTF.

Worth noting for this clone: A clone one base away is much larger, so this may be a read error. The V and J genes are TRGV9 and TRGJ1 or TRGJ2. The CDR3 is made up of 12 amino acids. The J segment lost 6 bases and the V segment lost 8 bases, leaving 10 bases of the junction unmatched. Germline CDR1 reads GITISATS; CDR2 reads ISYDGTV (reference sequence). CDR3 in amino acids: CALFQEGYKKLF. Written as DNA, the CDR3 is TGTGCCTTGTTTCAGGAGGGTTATAAGAAACTCTTT.